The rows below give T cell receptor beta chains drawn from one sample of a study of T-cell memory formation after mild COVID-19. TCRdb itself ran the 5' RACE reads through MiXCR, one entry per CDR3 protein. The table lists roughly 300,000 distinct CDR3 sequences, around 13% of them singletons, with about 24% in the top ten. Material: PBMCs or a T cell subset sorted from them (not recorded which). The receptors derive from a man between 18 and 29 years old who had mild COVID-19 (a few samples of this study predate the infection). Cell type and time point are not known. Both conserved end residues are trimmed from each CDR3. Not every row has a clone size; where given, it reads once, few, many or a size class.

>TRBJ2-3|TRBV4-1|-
ASSPGQRLTDTQY
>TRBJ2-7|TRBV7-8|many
ASSPREASYEQY
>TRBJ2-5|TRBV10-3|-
AISEQGVVTGQETQY
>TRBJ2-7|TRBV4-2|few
ASSQGAETPQY
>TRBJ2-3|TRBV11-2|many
ASSPQADTQY
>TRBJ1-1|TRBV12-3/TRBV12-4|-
ASRPWGTEAF
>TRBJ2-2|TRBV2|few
ASLRRTDGLGNTGELF
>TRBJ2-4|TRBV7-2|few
ASSFRRNIQY
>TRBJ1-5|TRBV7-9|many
ASSLGTNQPQH
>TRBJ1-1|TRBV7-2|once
ASSSGQGEGEAF
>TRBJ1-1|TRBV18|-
ASSRNPTRGNTEAF
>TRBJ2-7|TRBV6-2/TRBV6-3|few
ASSYLGRFYEQY
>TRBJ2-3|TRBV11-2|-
ASSYLAGAGGDTQY
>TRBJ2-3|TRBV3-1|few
ASSQQGGGTDTQY
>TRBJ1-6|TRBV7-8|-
ASSLVPGGRSPLH
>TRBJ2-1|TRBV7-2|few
ASSRRLGPQPFSYNEQF
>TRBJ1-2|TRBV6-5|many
ASRRTASYGYT
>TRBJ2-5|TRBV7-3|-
ASSLNGFQETQY
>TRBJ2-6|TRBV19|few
ASSIDPRATSGANVLT
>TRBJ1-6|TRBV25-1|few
ASSPRDRKYNSPLH